The 2 T cell receptor beta chains below all came from one sample that was sequenced in a study of OX40 agonist ivuxolimab in advanced cancers. The repertoire was sequenced with immunoSEQ multiplex PCR; TCRdb's copy has only in-frame clones and lacks some. Of tens of thousands of clones in the sample, 84% were seen once. The sequenced sample was CD4+ or CD8+ T cells sorted from blood, obtained in a trial of the OX40 agonist ivuxolimab. These receptor sequences come from an adult with an advanced solid tumor such as melanoma, head and neck, liver or kidney cancer.

This sequence joins TRBV7-6 and TRBJ2-7; D is possibly TRBD1 (5 bases). Germline V gene data show CDR1 as SGHVS and CDR2 as FNYEAQ. This CDR3 region has 13 residues. The V end lost 5 bases, the J end lost 3 bases, and 11 bases lay between the germline ends. CDR3 DNA sequence: TGTGCCAGCAGCGACAGATACAGCTACGAGCAGTACTTC. Amino acid sequence: CASSDRYSYEQYF.

Here the CDR3 reads CASRPGTSETYNEQFF. For the CDR3, the DNA is TGTGCCAGCAGACCCGGGACTAGCGAAACCTACAATGAGCAGTTCTTC. The V and J genes are TRBV4-2 and TRBJ2-1; 10 bases line up with TRBD2. Germline V gives CDR1 LGHNA, CDR2 YNFKEQ. The V gene end was trimmed by 6 bases and the J gene end by 2 bases; junction bases not matched to a gene: 7. This CDR3 has 16 amino acids.